The 25 T cell receptor beta chains below were found in one sample sequenced in a study of cytomegalovirus exposure and HLA in healthy donors. The primer mix had 60 Vbeta and 13 Jbeta primers. TCRdb's table, derived via immunoSEQ multiplex PCR, lists solely in-frame clones and lacks some. The table records more than 150,000 clones, about 86% of them present only once. The sequencing input was PBMCs. The receptors originated from a woman aged 18-29 years in good health and CMV-seropositive.

This clone was seen once. The chain has TRBV6-5 and TRBJ2-3; 7 bases line up with TRBD1. The length of the CDR3 is 15 residues. Losses at the gene ends were 6 bases for V and 4 bases for J; bases not matched to a gene: 10. CDR1 is MNHEY and CDR2 is SVGAGI in the germline V gene. This chain's CDR3 is CASSLDRDQADTQYF. CDR3 DNA: TGTGCCAGCAGCCTAGACAGGGATCAAGCAGATACGCAGTATTTT.

The chain joins TRBV11-1 to TRBJ1-5; 7 positions match TRBD1. V shed 5 bases and J 7 bases; nucleotides not matched to a gene: 5. This CDR3 comprises 13 residues. Germline CDR1 SGHAT, CDR2 FQDESV (reference sequence). CDR3 sequence reads: CASSPTGDQPQHF. The CDR3 DNA is TGTGCCAGCAGCCCTACAGGGGACCAGCCCCAGCATTTT.

The rearrangement uses TRBV5-6 and TRBJ2-2; D is perhaps TRBD2 (6 bases). The CDR3 length is 15 residues. The germline V and J ends were trimmed by 0 bases and 6 bases, with 12 bases remaining between them. Germline V gene lookup returns CDR1 SGHDT and CDR2 YYEEEE. The CDR3 region is CASSLGGLVPGELFF. CDR3 coding DNA: TGTGCCAGCAGCTTGGGGGGACTTGTACCCGGGGAGCTGTTTTTT.

The gene calls are TRBV6-6 and TRBJ1-1, with D tentatively TRBD1 (6 bases). In germline, CDR1 is MNHNY, CDR2 SVGAGI (reference sequence). Trimming left V 0 bases short and J 4 bases short, with 15 bases between. CDR3 length equals 16 residues. The CDR3 loop is CASSYSPPTGSTEAFF. CDR3 nucleotides: TGTGCCAGCAGTTACTCGCCGCCAACAGGGAGCACTGAAGCTTTCTTT.

This clone was picked up a small number of times. The chain uses TRBV30 and TRBJ2-3; D gene ambiguous. Trimming took off 3 bases at V and 2 bases at J, with 12 bases between the two ends. Germline CDR1 is GTSNPN and CDR2 is SVGIG (reference sequence). The CDR3 is 14 residues long. The CDR3 region is CAWRMGATTDTQYF. The CDR3 DNA reads TGTGCCTGGAGGATGGGCGCTACCACAGATACGCAGTATTTT.

In the case of this clone: The DNA is left out, because the CDR3 cannot be placed on it with certainty; the CDR3 is given as TCRdb lists it. The gene calls are TRBV6-5 and TRBJ1-2. Germline V lookup: CDR1 MNHEY, CDR2 SVGAGI. The CDR3 is 11 amino acids long, termini counted. The CDR3 is CASSSSDGYTF.

The CDR3, as DNA: TGTGCCAGCAGGGACGGACAGGGTAGGCAGCCCCAGCATTTT. Translated: CASRDGQGRQPQHF. The chain couples TRBV6-6 to TRBJ1-5; 8 nucleotides line up with TRBD1. There are 14 residues in the CDR3. V shed 6 bases and J 7 bases; nucleotides not matched to a gene: 8. Germline-derived CDR1 and CDR2 are MNHNY and SVGAGI (reference sequence).

V and J are TRBV18 and TRBJ1-1; 10 nucleotides agree with TRBD1. Losses at the gene ends were 0 bases for V and 9 bases for J; bases not matched to a gene: 1. Germline V gene data show CDR1 as KGHSH and CDR2 as LQKENI. There are 13 residues in the CDR3. CDR3 sequence: CASSPPDRGKAFF. CDR3 coding DNA: TGTGCCAGCTCACCACCGGACAGGGGGAAAGCTTTCTTT.

This chain connects TRBV30 to TRBJ2-3; D remains unclear. The germline V gene encodes CDR1 GTSNPN and CDR2 SVGIG (reference sequence). This CDR3 spans 14 amino acids. V lost 4 bases to trimming and J lost 8 bases, with 19 bases between them. CDR3 in amino acids: CAWTPWATKGTQYF. The CDR3 DNA follows: TGTGCCTGGACCCCCTGGGCCACAAAAGGTACGCAGTATTTT.

CDR3: CASMGGPGGLGNTIYF. The CDR3 DNA reads as TGTGCCAGCATGGGGGGACCAGGTGGCTTGGGAAACACCATATATTTT. V usage is TRBV9 and J usage is TRBJ1-3; possible D gene TRBD1, 5 bases. The V end lost 6 bases, the J end lost 4 bases, and 20 bases lay between the germline ends. CDR1 SGDLS and CDR2 YYNGEE come from the germline V gene. CDR3 length: 16 residues.

This clone was counted a few times. The V call is TRBV4-3, the J call TRBJ2-3, with 9 bases that match TRBD2. The germline CDR1 and CDR2 sequences are LGHNA and YSLEER. Germline trimming cut 0 bases from V and 7 bases from J; bases unmatched to any gene: 8. The length of the CDR3 is 16 residues. CDR3 in amino acids: CASSQERSGGTNTQYF. The CDR3 coding sequence is TGCGCCAGCAGCCAAGAGCGGAGCGGGGGGACCAATACGCAGTATTTT.

CDR3 amino acids: CASSPSGSYNEQFF. CDR3 sequence (DNA): TGTGCCAGCTCACCAAGCGGTTCCTACAATGAGCAGTTCTTC. This chain uses TRBV18 with TRBJ2-1, with a tentative D call TRBD2 (5 bases). Germline values: CDR1 KGHSH, CDR2 LQKENI. V dropped 2 bases and J dropped 1 base, with 6 bases sitting between them. CDR3 length: 14 residues.

The V gene is TRBV12-5, the J gene TRBJ2-2; tentative D call: TRBD2 (6 bases). V was pared by 6 bases and J by 6 bases, with 17 bases between. This CDR3 has 15 amino acids. Germline lookup yields CDR1 LGHNT and CDR2 FRNRAP. CDR3 bases: TGTGCTAGTGGCCGGGGGTCCGGGGCGGCCGGGGAGCTGTTTTTT. The encoded protein is CASGRGSGAAGELFF. Filled out from reference TRBV12-5 and TRBJ2-2, the complete variable domain reads DARVTQTPRHKVTEMGQEVTMRCQPILGHNTVFWYRQTMMQGLELLAYFRNRAPLDDSGMPKDRFSAEMPDATLATLKIQPSEPRDSAVYFCASGRGSGAAGELFFGEGSRLTVL.

V and J are TRBV28 and TRBJ1-5; D is uncertain. Germline CDR1 MDHEN, CDR2 SYDVKM. The CDR3 covers 15 residues. Trimming pared 9 bases from V and 6 bases from J, leaving 21 bases between. The CDR3 DNA sequence: TGTGCCAGTAGAGGACGGGAAGGGCCGAGTCAGCCCCAGCATTTT. Translation gives CASRGREGPSQPQHF.

The chain is built from TRBV6-1 and TRBJ1-2; D is unclear. Germline V gives CDR1 MNHNS, CDR2 SASEGT. The CDR3 length is 10 residues. Trimming took off 7 bases at V and 8 bases at J, with 8 bases between the two ends. The CDR3 bases are TGTGCCAGCAAACCTAGGGGCTACACCTTC. It codes for CASKPRGYTF.

This clone showed up just once. The J gene is TRBJ1-5, the V gene TRBV29-1, with TRBD1 matching 8 bases. The CDR3 length is 13 residues. Looked up from germline, CDR1 is SQVTM and CDR2 is ANQGSEA. V lost 7 bases to trimming and J lost 4 bases; unmatched junction nucleotides: 6. The CDR3 loop is CSASQGANQPQHF. The CDR3 nucleotides read TGCAGCGCGTCCCAGGGGGCAAATCAGCCCCAGCATTTT.

The genes are TRBV5-1 and TRBJ1-2, with TRBD1 as a possible D gene (5 bases). This CDR3 contains 14 residues. V shed 3 bases and J shed 3 bases, with 12 bases lying between them. The germline V gene has CDR1 SGHRS and CDR2 YFSETQ. In DNA form, the CDR3 reads TGCGCCAGCAGCTGGACAAACTCGGACTATGGCTACACCTTC. Its protein product is CASSWTNSDYGYTF.

The V and J genes are TRBV5-1 and TRBJ1-2, with 12 bases fitting TRBD1. CDR3 length equals 14 residues. V lost 3 bases to trimming and J lost 6 bases; unmatched junction nucleotides: 3. CDR1 and CDR2 (germline): SGHRS, YFSETQ. CDR3 amino acids: CASSSGTGGDGYTF. The CDR3 DNA follows: TGCGCCAGCAGCTCCGGGACAGGGGGCGATGGCTACACCTTC. Together with reference TRBV5-1 and TRBJ1-2, the CDR3 gives the full variable domain: KAGVTQTPRYLIKTRGQQVTLSCSPISGHRSVSWYQQTPGQGLQFLFEYFSETQRNKGNFPGRFSGRQFSNSRSEMNVSTLELGDSALYLCASSSGTGGDGYTFGSGTRLTVV.

The chain has TRBV6-1 and TRBJ2-7; a possible D gene is TRBD1 (7 bases). This CDR3 comprises 14 residues. Per the germline V gene, CDR1 is MNHNS and CDR2 is SASEGT. V gave up 8 bases and J gave up 2 bases, with 16 bases separating them. The CDR3 here is CASRRQGLTYEQYV. The DNA for the CDR3 is TGTGCCAGCCGCCGACAGGGACTCACCTACGAGCAGTACGTC.

The chain combines TRBV7-2 with TRBJ2-5; D gene uncertain. Germline values: CDR1 SGHTA, CDR2 FQGNSA. CDR3 length: 14 amino acids. V lost 0 bases to trimming and J lost 1 base, with 6 bases between them. CDR3 residues: CASSLARTQETQYF. In DNA, the CDR3 is TGTGCCAGCAGCTTAGCGCGTACCCAAGAGACCCAGTACTTC.

V gene TRBV12-2 combines with J gene TRBJ1-2; TRBD1, the table's D call, lacks a check against the DNA. TRBV12-2 is a recognized pseudogene. The CDR3 loop spans 20 amino acids. The CDR3 here is CASRLDPSRTGAEANYGYTF. The CDR3 nucleotides read TGTGCAAGTCGCTTAGATCCGAGTAGGACAGGGGCTGAAGCTAACTATGGCTACACCTTC.

This CDR3 reads CASSFSPGQGKAFF. The CDR3 bases are TGTGCCAGCAGTTTCTCCCCTGGGCAGGGGAAAGCTTTCTTT. The chain couples TRBV6-5 to TRBJ1-1, with D maybe TRBD1 (6 bases). Germline-derived CDR1 and CDR2 are MNHEY and SVGAGI. V lost 4 bases, J lost 9 bases, and 18 bases lay in between. CDR3 length equals 14 residues.

This clone was observed a single time. The chain joins TRBV25-1 to TRBJ2-1; the D gene is possibly TRBD2 (6 bases). The CDR3 runs to 17 residues. V lost 3 bases to trimming and J lost 0 bases, with 15 bases between them. Germline CDR1 is MGHDK and CDR2 is SYGVNS. CDR3: CASSERMGLSSYNEQFF. In DNA, the CDR3 is TGTGCCAGCAGTGAGCGAATGGGACTGAGCTCCTACAATGAGCAGTTCTTC.

The table lists this clone with a count of one. The chain carries TRBV15 and TRBJ1-6, with D perhaps matching TRBD1 (5 bases). Trimming shortened V by 4 bases and J by 9 bases, and 37 bases separated the two germline ends. Per the germline V gene, CDR1 is LNHNV and CDR2 is YYDKDF (reference sequence). CDR3 length: 22 amino acids. The CDR3 reads CATSIRTRITTYSTGVGSPLHF. The DNA for the CDR3 is TGTGCCACCAGCATCAGGACACGGATAACAACCTATTCTACGGGTGTGGGTTCACCCCTCCACTTT.

This chain uses TRBV9 with TRBJ1-1; TRBD1 agrees at 8 bases. After removal of 4 bases from V and 4 bases from J, the junction contained 6 bases not matched to a gene. Germline V CDR1 and CDR2: SGDLS, YYNGEE. The CDR3 has 14 residues. The CDR3 is CASSSRTGLTEAFF. Written as DNA, the CDR3 is TGTGCCAGCAGCTCCAGGACAGGGCTCACTGAAGCTTTCTTT.